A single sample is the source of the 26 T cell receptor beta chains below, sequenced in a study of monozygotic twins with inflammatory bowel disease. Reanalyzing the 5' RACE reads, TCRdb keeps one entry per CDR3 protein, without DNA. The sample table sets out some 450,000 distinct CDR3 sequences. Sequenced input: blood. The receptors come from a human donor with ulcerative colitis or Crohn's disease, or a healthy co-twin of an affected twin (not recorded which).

This chain's CDR3 is CASSSGLAGDRDTQYF. This sequence joins TRBV3-1 and TRBJ2-3; TCRdb returns TRBD2, unconfirmable since there is no DNA. CDR1 LGHDT and CDR2 YNNKEL come from the germline V gene (reference sequence). The CDR3 has 16 residues.

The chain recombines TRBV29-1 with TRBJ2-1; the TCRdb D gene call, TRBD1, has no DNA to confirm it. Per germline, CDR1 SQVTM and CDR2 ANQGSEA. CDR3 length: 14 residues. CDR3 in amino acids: CSGGNRGAYNEQFF.

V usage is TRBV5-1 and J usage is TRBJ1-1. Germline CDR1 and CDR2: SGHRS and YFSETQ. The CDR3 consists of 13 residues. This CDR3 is CASSLAGPPQAFF.

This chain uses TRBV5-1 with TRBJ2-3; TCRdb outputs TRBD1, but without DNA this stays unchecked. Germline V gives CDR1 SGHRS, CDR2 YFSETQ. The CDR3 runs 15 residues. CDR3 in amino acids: CASSGGLASTDTQYF.

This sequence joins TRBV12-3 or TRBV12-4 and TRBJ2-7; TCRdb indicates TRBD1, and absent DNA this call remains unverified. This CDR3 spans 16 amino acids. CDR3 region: CASSSLRAGGSYEQYF.

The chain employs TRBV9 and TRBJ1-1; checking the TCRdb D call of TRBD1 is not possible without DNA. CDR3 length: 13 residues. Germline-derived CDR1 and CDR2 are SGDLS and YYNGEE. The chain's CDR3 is CASSGGQTPEAFF.

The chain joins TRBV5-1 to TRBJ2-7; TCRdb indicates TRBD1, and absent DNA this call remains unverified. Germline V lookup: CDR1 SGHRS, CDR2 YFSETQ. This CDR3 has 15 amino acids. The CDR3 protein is CASSWEQGPSYEQYF.

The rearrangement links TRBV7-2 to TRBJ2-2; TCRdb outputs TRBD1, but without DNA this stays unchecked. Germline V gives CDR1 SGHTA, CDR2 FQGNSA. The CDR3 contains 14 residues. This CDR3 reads CASSAIGGTGELFF.

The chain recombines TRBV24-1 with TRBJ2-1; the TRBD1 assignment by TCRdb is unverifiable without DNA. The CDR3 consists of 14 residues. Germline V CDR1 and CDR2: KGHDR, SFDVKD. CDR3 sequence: CATSDSGGANEQFF.

The CDR3 region is CATSDLTDGYNEQFF. The chain has TRBV24-1 and TRBJ2-1. There are 15 residues in the CDR3. The germline gives CDR1 KGHDR, CDR2 SFDVKD.

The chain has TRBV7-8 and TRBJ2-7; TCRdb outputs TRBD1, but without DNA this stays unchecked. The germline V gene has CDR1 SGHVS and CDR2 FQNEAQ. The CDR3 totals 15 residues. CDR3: CASSLEAGFNYEQYF.

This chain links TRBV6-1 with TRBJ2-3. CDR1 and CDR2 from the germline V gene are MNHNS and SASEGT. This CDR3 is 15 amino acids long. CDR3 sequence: CASWFADASTDTQYF.

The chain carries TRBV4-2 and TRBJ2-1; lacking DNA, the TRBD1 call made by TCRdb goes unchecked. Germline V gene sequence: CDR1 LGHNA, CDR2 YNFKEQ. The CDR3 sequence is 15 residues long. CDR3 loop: CASSQDKAGKNEQFF.

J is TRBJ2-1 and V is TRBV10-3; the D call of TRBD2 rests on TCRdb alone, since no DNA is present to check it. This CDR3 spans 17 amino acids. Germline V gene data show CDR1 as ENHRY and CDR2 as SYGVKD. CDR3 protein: CAISESLAGGGLNEQFF.

The CDR3 loop is CSARNFPAGGQYEQYF. The chain recombines TRBV20-1 with TRBJ2-7; TCRdb gives TRBD2 as the D gene, but with no DNA this cannot be confirmed. Germline assignment: CDR1 DFQATT and CDR2 SNEGSKA (reference sequence). The CDR3 totals 16 residues.

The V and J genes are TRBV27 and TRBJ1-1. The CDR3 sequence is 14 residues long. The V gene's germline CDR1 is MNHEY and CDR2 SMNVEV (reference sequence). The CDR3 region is CASRRWELGQGAFF.

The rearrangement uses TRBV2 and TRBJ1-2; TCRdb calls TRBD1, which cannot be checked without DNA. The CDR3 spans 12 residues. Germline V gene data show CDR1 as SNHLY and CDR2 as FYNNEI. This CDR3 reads CASTVGGYGYTF.

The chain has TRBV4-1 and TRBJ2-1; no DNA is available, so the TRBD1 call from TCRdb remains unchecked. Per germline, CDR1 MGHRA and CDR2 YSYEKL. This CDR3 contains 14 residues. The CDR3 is CASRSGGVDNEQSF.

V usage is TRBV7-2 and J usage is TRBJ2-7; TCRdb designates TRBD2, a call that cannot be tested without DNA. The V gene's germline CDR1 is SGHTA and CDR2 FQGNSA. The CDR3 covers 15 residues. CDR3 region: CASSLRASGRGEQYF.

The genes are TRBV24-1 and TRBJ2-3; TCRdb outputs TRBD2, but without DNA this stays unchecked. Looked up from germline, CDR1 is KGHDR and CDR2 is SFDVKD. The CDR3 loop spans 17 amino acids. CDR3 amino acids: CATSGLTTAGDLNTQYF.

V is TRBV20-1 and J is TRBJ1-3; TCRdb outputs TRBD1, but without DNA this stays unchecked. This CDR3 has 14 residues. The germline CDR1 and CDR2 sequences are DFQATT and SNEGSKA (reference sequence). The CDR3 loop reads CSATTGDSGNTIYF.

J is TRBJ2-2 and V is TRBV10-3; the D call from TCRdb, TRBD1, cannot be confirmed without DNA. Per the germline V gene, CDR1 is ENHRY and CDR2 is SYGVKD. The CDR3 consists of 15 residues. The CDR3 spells CAISGGTPNTGELFF.

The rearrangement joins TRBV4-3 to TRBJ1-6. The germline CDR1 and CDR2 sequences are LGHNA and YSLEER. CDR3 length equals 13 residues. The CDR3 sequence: CASSQERASPLHF.

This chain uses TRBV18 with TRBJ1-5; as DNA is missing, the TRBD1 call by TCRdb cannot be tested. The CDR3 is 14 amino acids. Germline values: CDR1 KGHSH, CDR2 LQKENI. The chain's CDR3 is CASSPQGVRQPQHF.

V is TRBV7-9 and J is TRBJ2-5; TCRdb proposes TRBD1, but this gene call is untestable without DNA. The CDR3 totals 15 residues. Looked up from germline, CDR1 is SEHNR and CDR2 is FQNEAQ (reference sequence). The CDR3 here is CASSSMGRGQETQYF.

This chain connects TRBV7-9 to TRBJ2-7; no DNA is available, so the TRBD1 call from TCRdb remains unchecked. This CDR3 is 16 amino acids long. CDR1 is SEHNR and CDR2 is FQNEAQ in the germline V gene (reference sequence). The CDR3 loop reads CASSFLQGVGLHEQYF. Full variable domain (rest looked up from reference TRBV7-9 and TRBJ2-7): DTGVSQNPRHKITKRGQNVTFRCDPISEHNRLYWYRQTLGQGPEFLTYFQNEAQLEKSRLLSDRFSAERPKGSFSTLEIQRTEQGDSAMYLCASSFLQGVGLHEQYFGPGTRLTVT.